This TCR beta chain was identified during a study of blood T cell repertoires in COVID-19 (dated by TCRdb to 2018 to 2020). Study-wide context: The collaborator samples originated in the United States, Italy and Spain and spanned the acute and convalescent phases of COVID-19. The material from the prospective study consisted of cDNA or gDNA derived from T cells, B-cell-depleted T cells, or PBMCs. Deeply sampled blood TCRbeta repertoires from subjects exposed to, actively infected with, or recovered from COVID-19 were included in the dataset. The repertoires were made available in a free public database intended to serve as a resource for research on the immune response to SARS-CoV-2. The samples were drawn from two sources: the first 160 participants of the ongoing ImmuneRACE study, and 1,000 to 1,500 subjects contributed by 6 global collaborators. Sample metadata almost always included a de-identified subject ID, COVID-19 status, age in years and sex. HLA class I and class II types, where available, came from metadata supplied by the sample provider rather than from assay-based typing. General conclusions and limits of the study: Clinical and demographic metadata were provided uncurated, with the amount varying by source and participant.

Sequences MNHEY (CDR1) and SMNVEV (CDR2) are obtained from the germline V gene (reference sequence). The CDR3 numbers 16 residues from cysteine through phenylalanine. Only the CDR3 part of the read is kept: 48 bases, read in frame from the first base. The germline V end is reduced by 0 bases and the J end by 3 bases; junction bases left unmatched: 3. TCRbeta CDR3 regions were amplified from genomic DNA by means of the immunoSEQ Assay, a bias-controlled multiplex PCR. The original pipeline was this. Within the assay, amplification of reference gene primers was used to estimate how many nucleated cells each sample contained. Sequence reads were collapsed and filtered to measure the absolute abundance of every unique TCRbeta CDR3 rearrangement. For each sample, productive Simpson clonality was calculated as the square root of Simpson's diversity index across productive rearrangements. Not all clones reach the TCRdb copy of this immuneACCESS table, which keeps in-frame sequences only. Checked studies attribute under half of the gap to unresolved V genes and leave the rest unexplained. That table supplies the V and J calls and clone size; D and trimming were determined from the DNA. Here the sample has under 350,000 clones; about 88% occur a single time. The ten largest account for around 1.4% of the sample.

Collaborating institutions collected whole blood in K2EDTA tubes following their own protocols. Collaborator samples were shipped for TCRbeta analysis as frozen whole blood, isolated PBMCs, or DNA extracted from either sample type. As concerns this clone: The clone's antigen remains unknown. Nothing much larger sits one base from this clone, and base qualities are not available.

The TCR originated in a man between 65 and 85 years old with acute or convalescent COVID-19. Sequencing was done on a sample of peripheral blood. The sequence links TRBV27 to TRBJ2-4; 9 bases in the middle match TRBD1. CDR3 loop: CASSLSTGGNKNIQYF. The sequenced DNA: TGTGCCAGCAGTTTATCGACAGGGGGTAACAAAAACATTCAGTACTTC.